The 16 T cell receptor beta chains below were found in one sample sequenced in a study of identical twins. TCRdb independently ran MiXCR on the 5' RACE reads; one entry per CDR3 protein. The sample carries about 340,000 distinct CDR3 sequences, around 12% recorded once. These same records also appear under a second study, on yellow fever vaccine responses in identical twins.

Source material: CD8+ T cells sorted from blood. Receptor source: a young woman in good health.

This clonotype was detected a few times. The chain employs TRBV6-1 and TRBJ2-2; perhaps TRBD1 as D (5 bases). V lost 4 bases, J lost 5 bases, and 17 bases lay in between. Germline V gene data show CDR1 as MNHNS and CDR2 as SASEGT. The CDR3 contains 16 residues. CDR3 residues: CASSGPLGAGTGELFF. Here the CDR3 DNA reads TGTGCCAGCAGTGGACCCCTTGGGGCTGGGACCGGGGAGCTGTTTTTT.

The V call is TRBV6-4, the J call TRBJ2-1; no definite D call. This CDR3 has 17 amino acids. From germline, CDR1 is MRHNA and CDR2 SNTAGT. V was trimmed by 6 bases and J by 0 bases, leaving 18 bases between them. The chain's CDR3 is CASREDVSSSSYNEQFF. The CDR3 bases are TGTGCCAGCAGGGAAGATGTTAGCAGCAGCTCCTACAATGAGCAGTTCTTC.

The chain couples TRBV19 to TRBJ1-1; D gene uncertain. This CDR3 spans 13 amino acids. The germline V gene encodes CDR1 LNHDA and CDR2 SQIVND (reference sequence). V was pared by 3 bases and J by 3 bases, with 8 bases between. CDR3 bases: TGTGCCAGTAGTATCTCCTTGGACACTGAAGCTTTCTTT. Its protein product is CASSISLDTEAFF.

V usage is TRBV7-9 and J usage is TRBJ2-7; no reliable D call. The V end lost 1 base, the J end lost 11 bases, and 9 bases lay between the germline ends. Germline V gene lookup returns CDR1 SEHNR and CDR2 FQNEAQ (reference sequence). The length of the CDR3 is 11 residues. CDR3 sequence: CASSLEAEEYF. The DNA of the CDR3 is TGTGCCAGCAGCTTAGAGGCAGAGGAGTACTTC.

J is TRBJ2-6 and V is TRBV5-6; no definite D call. V lost 6 bases and J 0 bases, leaving 10 bases between the germline ends. Germline assignment: CDR1 SGHDT and CDR2 YYEEEE. CDR3 size: 15 residues. The DNA for the CDR3 is TGTGCCAGCAACCTGGGGTTCTCTGGGGCCAACGTCCTGACTTTC. Amino acids: CASNLGFSGANVLTF.

The chain employs TRBV5-1 and TRBJ2-3; 10 nucleotides agree with TRBD2. J was trimmed by 4 bases and V by 4 bases; bases with no gene match: 6. The CDR3 runs to 15 residues. CDR1 SGHRS and CDR2 YFSETQ come from the germline V gene. As DNA, the CDR3 is TGCGCCAGCAGCCTAGCGGGAGAAGTTTCAGATACGCAGTATTTT. Translation: CASSLAGEVSDTQYF.

This clonotype turned up a few times. Written as DNA, the CDR3 is TGTGCCAGCAGTTTTCATACTCGGGCTACCAATGAGCAGTTCTTC. It yields the protein CASSFHTRATNEQFF. J is TRBJ2-1 and V is TRBV12-3 or TRBV12-4, with D unresolved. Trimming took 3 bases from V and 6 from J, leaving 15 bases between them. The length of the CDR3 is 15 residues.

The V and J genes are TRBV12-3 or TRBV12-4 and TRBJ1-5; possible D gene TRBD1, 6 bases. This CDR3 has 14 residues. Trimming took off 1 base at V and 2 bases at J, with 6 bases between the two ends. This chain's CDR3 is CASSLEGGNQPQHF. The CDR3 DNA reads as TGTGCCAGCAGTTTAGAGGGGGGCAATCAGCCCCAGCATTTT.

This rearrangement joins TRBV2 to TRBJ2-6; 9 positions match TRBD1. The CDR3 extends over 17 amino acids. Unmatched junction bases numbered 7, after V lost 6 bases and J lost 1 base. The germline CDR1 and CDR2 sequences are SNHLY and FYNNEI. CDR3 coding DNA: TGTGCCAGCAGGACCGGGACAGGGCCATCTGGGGCCAACGTCCTGACTTTC. It codes for CASRTGTGPSGANVLTF. Full variable domain (missing parts from reference TRBV2 and TRBJ2-6): EPEVTQTPSHQVTQMGQEVILRCVPISNHLYFYWYRQILGQKVEFLVSFYNNEISEKSEIFDDQFSVERPDGSNFTLKIRSTKLEDSAMYFCASRTGTGPSGANVLTFGAGSRLTVL.

This clonotype has more than one count but fewer than ten. The chain has TRBV12-3 or TRBV12-4 and TRBJ2-2; 12 bases are a match to TRBD2. The CDR3 is made up of 19 amino acids. V lost 8 bases and J lost 0; bases outside the gene matches: 13. The CDR3 nucleotides are TGTGCCAGCGACGGAGGGCTAGCGGGGGGGAAGCCGAACACCGGGGAGCTGTTTTTT. Translated, it gives CASDGGLAGGKPNTGELFF.

This clonotype was recorded many times. The rearrangement links TRBV4-1 to TRBJ2-2; D might be TRBD2 (5 bases). Looked up from germline, CDR1 is MGHRA and CDR2 is YSYEKL. This CDR3 region has 19 residues. Trimming removed 4 bases from V and 1 base from J, with 22 bases in between. The CDR3 DNA is TGCGCCAGCAGCCTCTGGTTGACTACGTCGGAGAGGAACACCGGGGAGCTGTTTTTT. As protein: CASSLWLTTSERNTGELFF.

The chain uses TRBV15 and TRBJ2-7; D possibly corresponds to TRBD1 (5 bases). The ends were cut back, 5 bases at V and 0 bases at J, with 11 bases in the middle. Germline V CDR1 and CDR2: LNHNV, YYDKDF (reference sequence). There are 14 residues in the CDR3. CDR3 in amino acids: CATSGDDSSYEQYF. The CDR3 DNA follows: TGTGCCACCAGCGGCGACGACAGCTCCTACGAGCAGTACTTC.

The CDR3: CASSTNPGNPFYEQYF. CDR3 nucleotides: TGTGCCAGCTCTACTAATCCCGGGAACCCTTTTTACGAGCAGTACTTC. The chain combines TRBV18 with TRBJ2-7; TRBD2 might be the D (5 bases). V was shortened by 6 bases and J by 4 bases, with 22 bases between the two germline ends. The CDR3 loop spans 16 amino acids. CDR1 and CDR2 (germline): KGHSH, LQKENI.

This clonotype was counted at least ten times. The rearrangement joins TRBV5-5 to TRBJ2-5; D possibly matches TRBD1 or TRBD2 (5 bases each). V lost 0 bases to trimming and J lost 4 bases, with 10 bases between them. Germline-derived CDR1 and CDR2 are SGHKS and YYEKEE (reference sequence). CDR3 length: 14 amino acids. DNA for the CDR3: TGTGCCAGCAGCTTGGGTGAGGGGAGAGAGACCCAGTACTTC. Translated: CASSLGEGRETQYF.

This clonotype was seen ten or more times. This sequence joins TRBV5-6 and TRBJ1-2, with 7 bases that match TRBD1. Germline lookup yields CDR1 SGHDT and CDR2 YYEEEE. Trimming cost V 2 bases and J 7 bases; bases outside gene matches: 14. The CDR3 is 16 amino acids. The CDR3 sequence: CASSLRQGVPRGGYTF. As DNA, the CDR3 is TGTGCCAGCAGCTTACGGCAGGGGGTTCCCCGCGGTGGCTACACCTTC.

This clonotype appeared many times. CDR3 sequence: CASSQGGGYTF. DNA of the CDR3: TGTGCCAGCAGTCAGGGTGGCGGCTACACCTTC. V and J are TRBV27 and TRBJ1-2; TRBD1 might be the D (5 bases). V was cut by 5 bases and J by 8 bases, with 9 bases left in between. CDR1 and CDR2 from the germline V gene are MNHEY and SMNVEV (reference sequence). The CDR3 spans 11 residues.